The rows below give T cell receptor beta chains drawn from one sample of a study of blood T cell repertoires in COVID-19. Using immunoSEQ multiplex PCR, the repertoire was profiled, and TCRdb retains in-frame clones only, with some absent. The sample lists roughly 130,000 clones, about four fifths occurring once. What was sequenced was PBMCs or T cells enriched from blood (not recorded which). The receptors stem from a woman between 50 and 59 years old with acute COVID-19. The CDR3 runs from the conserved cysteine through the conserved F or W. The order of the fields is D gene, V gene, clone size, J gene, CDR3 protein, CDR3 DNA. The D gene is left open where the match is weak. The listing skips clone size in some rows; elsewhere it reads once, few, many or a size class.

D gene: TRBD2; V gene: TRBV7-3; clone size: NA; J gene: TRBJ2-1; CDR3 protein: CASSWTSGSSNEQFF; CDR3 DNA: TGTGCCAGCAGCTGGACTAGCGGGAGTTCAAATGAGCAGTTCTTC
D gene: TRBD1; V gene: TRBV2; clone size: NA; J gene: TRBJ2-2; CDR3 protein: CASSQTGTGELFF; CDR3 DNA: TGTGCCAGCAGTCAGACAGGGACCGGGGAGCTGTTTTTT
D gene: NA; V gene: TRBV6-6; clone size: NA; J gene: TRBJ2-1; CDR3 protein: CASSYQTGVYNEQFF; CDR3 DNA: TGTGCCAGCAGTTACCAGACGGGAGTCTACAATGAGCAGTTCTTC
D gene: TRBD1; V gene: TRBV10-3; clone size: once; J gene: TRBJ1-4; CDR3 protein: CAISETGTGGNEKLFF; CDR3 DNA: TGTGCCATCAGTGAAACCGGGACAGGGGGTAATGAAAAACTGTTTTTT
D gene: NA; V gene: TRBV19; clone size: NA; J gene: TRBJ2-5; CDR3 protein: CASSYSNGETQYF; CDR3 DNA: TGTGCCAGTAGTTATAGCAACGGGGAGACCCAGTACTTC
D gene: NA; V gene: TRBV12-3/TRBV12-4; clone size: NA; J gene: TRBJ2-1; CDR3 protein: CASTSRREQFF; CDR3 DNA: TGTGCCAGCACCAGCAGGCGTGAGCAGTTCTTC
D gene: TRBD2; V gene: TRBV5-1; clone size: NA; J gene: TRBJ2-7; CDR3 protein: CASSFGGSRAYEQYF; CDR3 DNA: TGCGCCAGCAGCTTCGGCGGGAGTAGAGCGTACGAGCAGTACTTC
D gene: NA; V gene: TRBV6-1; clone size: once; J gene: TRBJ1-1; CDR3 protein: CASSELEYTEAFF; CDR3 DNA: TGTGCCAGCAGTGAATTAGAGTACACTGAAGCTTTCTTT
D gene: NA; V gene: TRBV9; clone size: once; J gene: TRBJ2-2; CDR3 protein: CASSVRQAGELFF; CDR3 DNA: TGTGCCAGCAGCGTGAGACAGGCTGGGGAGCTGTTTTTT
D gene: NA; V gene: TRBV5-1; clone size: few; J gene: TRBJ1-2; CDR3 protein: CASSLVQGQNGYTF; CDR3 DNA: TGCGCCAGCAGCTTGGTTCAGGGCCAGAATGGCTACACCTTC
D gene: NA; V gene: TRBV7-9; clone size: NA; J gene: TRBJ1-2; CDR3 protein: CASSIETRGYTF; CDR3 DNA: TGTGCCAGCAGCATCGAAACGAGGGGCTACACCTTC
D gene: NA; V gene: TRBV27; clone size: NA; J gene: TRBJ2-3; CDR3 protein: CASSPRGTDTQYF; CDR3 DNA: TGTGCCAGCAGTCCCCGAGGGACAGATACGCAGTATTTT
D gene: TRBD1; V gene: TRBV3-1/TRBV3-2; clone size: NA; J gene: TRBJ1-1; CDR3 protein: CASRYRGNTEAFF; CDR3 DNA: TGTGCCAGCAGATACAGGGGGAACACTGAAGCTTTCTTT
D gene: TRBD2; V gene: TRBV3-1/TRBV3-2; clone size: NA; J gene: TRBJ2-7; CDR3 protein: CASSREGGPGDLYEQYF; CDR3 DNA: TGTGCCAGCAGCCGGGAGGGTGGACCGGGGGACTTGTACGAGCAGTACTTC
D gene: TRBD1; V gene: TRBV11-3; clone size: NA; J gene: TRBJ1-2; CDR3 protein: CASSARDRGPSHGYTF; CDR3 DNA: TGTGCCAGCAGCGCTAGGGACAGGGGGCCGAGCCATGGCTACACCTTC
D gene: NA; V gene: TRBV7-9; clone size: NA; J gene: TRBJ1-1; CDR3 protein: CASGLGQGLEAFF; CDR3 DNA: TGTGCCAGCGGCCTCGGGCAGGGGCTAGAAGCTTTCTTT
D gene: NA; V gene: TRBV21-1; clone size: NA; J gene: TRBJ1-5; CDR3 protein: CASSKGTGGDMRFSNQPQHF; CDR3 DNA: TGTGCCAGCAGCAAAGGGACAGGGGGCGATATGAGATTTAGCAATCAGCCCCAGCATTTT
D gene: NA; V gene: TRBV19; clone size: NA; J gene: TRBJ2-5; CDR3 protein: CASSGQRIETQYF; CDR3 DNA: TGTGCCAGTAGTGGACAGCGTATCGAGACCCAGTACTTC
D gene: TRBD2; V gene: TRBV12-5; clone size: NA; J gene: TRBJ2-7; CDR3 protein: CASGLWPAGSYEQYF; CDR3 DNA: TGTGCTAGTGGTTTGTGGCCAGCGGGATCATACGAGCAGTACTTC
D gene: TRBD1; V gene: TRBV15; clone size: NA; J gene: TRBJ2-7; CDR3 protein: CATGTGVAYEQYF; CDR3 DNA: TGTGCCACCGGGACAGGGGTCGCCTACGAGCAGTACTTC
D gene: NA; V gene: TRBV4-1; clone size: NA; J gene: TRBJ2-7; CDR3 protein: CASSQEGDRISYEQYF; CDR3 DNA: TGCGCCAGCAGCCAAGAGGGTGACAGGATTTCCTACGAGCAGTACTTC
D gene: TRBD1; V gene: TRBV5-1; clone size: NA; J gene: TRBJ2-5; CDR3 protein: CASSLGTGREETQYF; CDR3 DNA: TGCGCCAGCAGCTTGGGGACAGGGAGAGAAGAGACCCAGTACTTC
D gene: TRBD2; V gene: TRBV4-3; clone size: once; J gene: TRBJ2-1; CDR3 protein: CASSRLTSGSLYEQFF; CDR3 DNA: TGCGCCAGCAGCCGATTGACTAGCGGGAGTCTCTATGAGCAGTTCTTC